Each of the 3 T cell receptor beta chains below was sequenced from the same sample in a study of tumor and adjacent non-tumor tissue in lung cancer. RNA was extracted from bulk tissue without any cell sorting. The normal lung tissue was taken more than 3 cm from the tumor edge. A modified ARM-PCR protocol with three rounds of nested PCR amplified TCRbeta. TCRdb fed the multiplex PCR reads into MiXCR, producing one record per CDR3 protein. The sample carries 55,000 to 65,000 distinct CDR3 sequences, over 60% recorded once. The specimen sequenced was distant non-tumor lung tissue. These receptors all come from a man between 65 and 80 years old with non-small cell lung cancer.

In regard to this clonotype: This could be a read error, since a much larger clone is one nucleotide away. This chain links TRBV4-1 with TRBJ1-1, with D perhaps TRBD1 (5 bases). This CDR3 comprises 17 residues. Germline-derived CDR1 and CDR2 are MGHRA and YSYEKL. The CDR3 DNA is TGCGCCAGCAACCAAGATCTATATGGGGCGCAGGACACTGAAGCTTTCTTT. Translating it yields CASNQDLYGAQDTEAFF.

The gene calls are TRBV11-2 and TRBJ1-1; possible D gene TRBD1, 5 bases. This CDR3 contains 14 residues. V lost 5 bases and J 5 bases, leaving 15 bases between the germline ends. Germline loops: CDR1 SGHAT, CDR2 FQNNGV. CDR3 DNA: TGTGCCAGCAGCCCAAACATGGGGCGGACTGAAGCTTTCTTT. Protein product: CASSPNMGRTEAFF.

Turning to this clonotype: A much more abundant neighbour one base away suggests this may be a read error. This rearrangement joins TRBV7-9 to TRBJ1-2; no firm D call. The CDR3 loop spans 15 amino acids. Deletions cut 4 bases from V and 8 bases from J, with 20 bases between. Germline assignment: CDR1 SEHNR and CDR2 FQNEAQ (reference sequence). CDR3 sequence: CASSSDDGAGYGYTF. CDR3 sequence (DNA): TGTGCCAGCAGCTCAGACGACGGTGCGGGGTACGGCTACACCTTC.